This entry lists 15 T cell receptor beta chains sequenced from one sample in a study of T cell responses to AZD1222 COVID-19 vaccine. Data came from immunoSEQ multiplex PCR; TCRdb stores just in-frame clones and leaves some out. The sample lists some 170,000 clones; just over 90% were seen once. The sample was peripheral blood, taken on day 0 of AZD1222 vaccination. The receptors stem from an adult in good health.

The chain joins TRBV20-1 to TRBJ1-1; D unresolved. V gave up 6 bases and J gave up 1 base, with 6 bases separating them. The CDR3 has 11 amino acids. CDR1 is DFQATT, CDR2 SNEGSKA, per germline (reference sequence). CDR3 nucleotide sequence: TGCAGTGCCGGATGGAACACTGAAGCTTTCTTT. Its translation: CSAGWNTEAFF.

The V call is TRBV5-5, the J call TRBJ1-4; possibly TRBD1 for D (5 bases). Germline V gene data show CDR1 as SGHKS and CDR2 as YYEKEE (reference sequence). V was shortened by 1 base and J by 2 bases, with 9 bases between the two germline ends. The CDR3 loop spans 15 amino acids. As DNA, the CDR3 is TGTGCCAGCAGCTTGTCGACAGTTACTAATGAAAAACTGTTTTTT. Protein: CASSLSTVTNEKLFF. The full variable domain, completed using reference TRBV5-5 and TRBJ1-4, is DAGVTQSPTHLIKTRGQQVTLRCSPISGHKSVSWYQQVLGQGPQFIFQYYEKEERGRGNFPDRFSARQFPNYSSELNVNALLLGDSALYLCASSLSTVTNEKLFFGSGTQLSVL.

This clone has just one count. This chain connects TRBV3-1 (or the pseudogene TRBV3-2) to TRBJ2-1, with a weak D call TRBD2 (5 bases). CDR3 size: 17 residues. Germline assignment: CDR1 LGHDT and CDR2 YNNKEL (reference sequence). The ends were cut back, 0 bases at V and 4 bases at J, with 16 bases in the middle. CDR3 protein: CASSQEANSEEYNEQFF. The CDR3 DNA reads TGTGCCAGCAGCCAAGAAGCAAATAGCGAAGAGTACAATGAGCAGTTCTTC.

The V call is TRBV6-5, the J call TRBJ1-1; possible D gene TRBD1, 5 bases. V dropped 11 bases and J dropped 0 bases, with 13 bases sitting between them. CDR3 length equals 13 residues. The germline V gene has CDR1 MNHEY and CDR2 SVGAGI. The CDR3 DNA reads TGTGCCGCCCTCCGGGGGGTGAACACTGAAGCTTTCTTT. Its translation is CAALRGVNTEAFF.

The chain combines TRBV15 with TRBJ2-5; 7 nucleotides align to TRBD1. The CDR3 covers 15 residues. Per germline, CDR1 LNHNV and CDR2 YYDKDF (reference sequence). V lost 0 bases and J lost 1; bases outside the gene matches: 2. CDR3 bases: TGTGCCACCAGCAGAGATCGACAGGGCCAAGAGACCCAGTACTTC. Translated, it gives CATSRDRQGQETQYF.

The rearrangement uses TRBV24-1 and TRBJ2-2; 7 positions agree with TRBD2. This CDR3 has 16 residues. V trimming: 4 bases; J trimming: 2 bases; junction bases outside the gene matches: 6. In germline, CDR1 is KGHDR, CDR2 SFDVKD. The CDR3 region has the DNA TGTGCCACCAGTGACCCCCGACTAGCCAACACCGGGGAGCTGTTTTTT. Its protein product is CATSDPRLANTGELFF.

The CDR3 spells CASSLLADGNSPLHF. The CDR3, as DNA: TGTGCCAGCAGTTTATTGGCCGACGGGAATTCACCCCTCCACTTT. The chain has TRBV27 and TRBJ1-6; no definite D call. CDR3 length equals 15 residues. Germline V gene lookup returns CDR1 MNHEY and CDR2 SMNVEV (reference sequence). Trimming took 1 base from V and 7 from J, leaving 11 bases between them.

This clone appeared a few times. Other nucleotide sequences from this sample produce the same CDR3. The gene calls are TRBV3-1 (or the pseudogene TRBV3-2) and TRBJ2-5; D unresolved. V was clipped by 6 bases and J by 4 bases, with 6 bases between them. The CDR3 has 11 amino acids. Germline V CDR1 and CDR2: LGHDT, YNNKEL (reference sequence). The DNA for the CDR3 is TGTGCCAGCAGTCGGTTAGAGACCCAGTACTTC. Its protein product is CASSRLETQYF.

The chain has TRBV7-9 and TRBJ2-1; no clear D. The V end lost 0 bases, the J end lost 10 bases, and 10 bases lay between the germline ends. There are 13 residues in the CDR3. The germline gives CDR1 SEHNR, CDR2 FQNEAQ (reference sequence). In DNA, the CDR3 is TGTGCCAGCAGCTTAGCCGGCGATGTGGAGCAGTTCTTC. Protein sequence: CASSLAGDVEQFF.

V gene TRBV5-6 combines with J gene TRBJ2-1, with TRBD1 identical over 10 bases. The CDR3 is 16 amino acids. The germline gives CDR1 SGHDT, CDR2 YYEEEE. V gave up 2 bases and J gave up 3 bases; unmatched junction bases: 5. CDR3 in amino acids: CASSLSGTGVYNEQFF. The CDR3 DNA reads TGTGCCAGCAGCTTAAGCGGGACAGGGGTCTACAATGAGCAGTTCTTC.

Worth noting for this clone: Other nucleotide sequences in the sample specify the same CDR3. The V gene is TRBV6-5, the J gene TRBJ1-3; D remains ambiguous. V was pared by 0 bases and J by 4 bases, with 4 bases between. The CDR3 has 13 amino acids. Germline V lookup: CDR1 MNHEY, CDR2 SVGAGI. CDR3: CASSYSGGNTIYF. The DNA for the CDR3 is TGTGCCAGCAGTTACTCGGGAGGAAACACCATATATTTT.

In its sample, this clone was seen a few times. V usage is TRBV3-1 (or the pseudogene TRBV3-2) and J usage is TRBJ2-7; D gene ambiguous. V lost 4 bases to trimming and J lost 5 bases, with 15 bases between them. The CDR3 consists of 14 residues. Per the germline V gene, CDR1 is LGHDT and CDR2 is YNNKEL (reference sequence). As DNA, the CDR3 is TGTGCCAGCAGCCCCCCCGGTGGGCTGGACGAGCAGTACTTC. It specifies CASSPPGGLDEQYF.

This rearrangement joins TRBV30 to TRBJ2-5; 8 positions match TRBD2. This CDR3 has 15 amino acids. V lost 0 bases and J lost 1; bases outside the gene matches: 4. The germline gives CDR1 GTSNPN, CDR2 SVGIG (reference sequence). The DNA of the CDR3 is TGTGCCTGGAGTGTAAGCGGGAGAGGCCAAGAGACCCAGTACTTC. The encoded protein is CAWSVSGRGQETQYF.

This CDR3 is CASSSRDSRKNEQFF. The CDR3 DNA reads TGTGCCAGCAGTTCCCGGGACAGTAGAAAAAATGAGCAGTTCTTC. The chain recombines TRBV6-5 with TRBJ2-1; TRBD1 matches at 7 bases. Germline V gene sequence: CDR1 MNHEY, CDR2 SVGAGI. This CDR3 is 15 amino acids long. V shed 4 bases, J shed 7 bases, and the junction held 10 bases outside the gene matches.

The V gene is TRBV15, the J gene TRBJ2-7, with 12 positions matching TRBD2. Trimming at V came to 9 bases and at J to 5 bases, leaving 8 bases not matched to a gene. The germline V gene has CDR1 LNHNV and CDR2 YYDKDF (reference sequence). This CDR3 is 14 amino acids long. CDR3 region: CATRLAGVRNEQYF. CDR3 bases: TGTGCCACTAGACTAGCGGGAGTGAGGAACGAGCAGTACTTC.